What follows are 19 T cell receptor beta chains derived from one specimen sequenced in a study of vaccination and CD4 T cells after COVID-19. Once obtained from cultured CD4+ T cells, the DNA was sequenced using the Oncomine TCR Beta short-read assay. In TCRdb, the PCR reads were re-called with MiXCR into one record per CDR3 protein. Here the sample spans around 14,000 distinct CDR3 sequences, around half being singletons. Treatment of the sample: approximately 10-day PBMC culture with coronavirus spike peptide pools or control peptides (ViraFEST assay). Their cognate antigens are unknown. Sequencing was performed on CD4+ T cells from blood, cultured in vitro. These receptors came from a human donor who had recovered from COVID-19.

This clonotype showed up just a few times. The chain couples TRBV19 to TRBJ2-2; no reliable D call. V shed 10 bases and J shed 0 bases, with 6 bases lying between them. Per the germline V gene, CDR1 is LNHDA and CDR2 is SQIVND (reference sequence). This CDR3 has 12 amino acids. CDR3 bases: TGTGCCATACGGACGAACACCGGGGAGCTGTTTTTT. It encodes CAIRTNTGELFF.

V gene TRBV6-5 combines with J gene TRBJ2-1, with 15 positions matching TRBD2. CDR3 length equals 18 residues. In germline, CDR1 is MNHEY, CDR2 SVGAGI. V was clipped by 3 bases and J by 8 bases; unmatched bases: 11. DNA of the CDR3: TGTGCCAGCAGTTATCGGGGACTAGCGGGAGGAACTTGGGATGAGCAGTTCTTC. Its protein product is CASSYRGLAGGTWDEQFF.

The chain recombines TRBV5-1 with TRBJ1-1, with D possibly being TRBD1 (6 bases). Trimming stripped 4 bases from V and 5 bases from J, with 18 bases between. Germline-derived CDR1 and CDR2 are SGHRS and YFSETQ. The CDR3 spans 15 residues. The CDR3 DNA reads as TGCGCCAGCAGCGAGCCTCTGGGGGGGCATACTGAAGCTTTCTTT. As protein: CASSEPLGGHTEAFF.

This clonotype was found a few times. The chain has TRBV30 and TRBJ1-6; TRBD1 matches at 7 bases. The V gene's germline CDR1 is GTSNPN and CDR2 SVGIG (reference sequence). The V gene end was trimmed by 3 bases and the J gene end by 5 bases; junction bases not matched to a gene: 13. This CDR3 is built from 17 residues. CDR3 in amino acids: CAWSYYSLGQDNSPLHF. The DNA of the CDR3 is TGTGCCTGGAGCTACTATTCCCTCGGACAGGATAATTCACCCCTCCACTTT. Looking up the rest from reference TRBV30 and TRBJ1-6 gives the full variable domain: SQTIHQWPATLVQPVGSPLSLECTVEGTSNPNLYWYRQAAGRGLQLLFYSVGIGQISSEVPQNLSASRPQDRQFILSSKKLLLSDSGFYLCAWSYYSLGQDNSPLHFGNGTRLTVT.

V usage is TRBV2 and J usage is TRBJ1-6; TRBD1 matches 10 bases. The CDR3 is made up of 15 amino acids. V lost 6 bases and J lost 2; bases outside the gene matches: 1. Germline V gene data show CDR1 as SNHLY and CDR2 as FYNNEI. The CDR3 loop reads CASRGQGTYNSPLHF. DNA of the CDR3: TGTGCCAGCAGGGGACAGGGGACCTATAATTCACCCCTCCACTTT.

V is TRBV6-2 or TRBV6-3 and J is TRBJ1-5; 7 nucleotides agree with TRBD1. Trimming cost V 2 bases and J 1 base; bases outside gene matches: 11. Germline CDR1 reads MNHEY; CDR2 reads SVGEGT. This CDR3 is 18 amino acids long. The DNA of the CDR3 is TGTGCCAGCAGTTACGAGGCAGGGGGTGCGTTGAGCAATCAGCCCCAGCATTTT. Protein: CASSYEAGGALSNQPQHF.

Comments on this clonotype: An end of the junction differs from the germline gene, which may be a read error. The chain uses TRBV2 and TRBJ2-1, with TRBD2 matching 12 bases. Germline CDR1 reads SNHLY; CDR2 reads FYNNEI. CDR3 length: 13 amino acids. The CDR3 DNA reads TGTGCCAGCAGTGAATTAACTAGCGGGAGGCCCCGGTTC. It translates to CASSELTSGRPRF.

This clonotype was seen a single time. The chain couples TRBV28 to TRBJ2-7; the match to TRBD1 covers 9 bases. CDR3 length equals 12 residues. CDR1 is MDHEN and CDR2 is SYDVKM in the germline V gene. The V gene end was trimmed by 9 bases and the J gene end by 4 bases; junction bases not matched to a gene: 4. The CDR3 region has the DNA TGTGCCAGTGGGACAGGGCATTACGAGCAGTACTTC. This gives the protein CASGTGHYEQYF.

This clonotype came up a few times. J is TRBJ1-6 and V is TRBV2, with D possibly being TRBD1 (5 bases). The CDR3 is made up of 16 amino acids. Trimming shortened V by 3 bases and J by 4 bases, and 13 bases separated the two germline ends. Germline V gene sequence: CDR1 SNHLY, CDR2 FYNNEI. CDR3: CASSDGPGRYNSPLHF. The DNA for the CDR3 is TGTGCCAGCAGTGACGGCCCAGGGAGATATAATTCACCCCTCCACTTT.

This clonotype has more than one count but fewer than ten. The chain has TRBV28 and TRBJ1-3; 7 bases are a match to TRBD1. J was trimmed by 0 bases and V by 5 bases; bases with no gene match: 10. The germline V gene has CDR1 MDHEN and CDR2 SYDVKM. The CDR3 spans 17 residues. CDR3 residues: CASSRPGQTYSGNTIYF. CDR3 bases: TGTGCCAGCAGTAGACCGGGACAGACCTACTCTGGAAACACCATATATTTT.

This clonotype was detected only a few times. CDR3 DNA sequence: TGTGCCAGCAGCCCCTGGGGACACCCCCGCACAGATACGCAGTATTTT. Residues: CASSPWGHPRTDTQYF. The chain uses TRBV7-9 and TRBJ2-3, with D tentatively TRBD1 (6 bases). CDR3 length: 16 amino acids. The ends were cut back, 5 bases at V and 1 base at J, with 16 bases in the middle. Germline CDR1 SEHNR, CDR2 FQNEAQ (reference sequence).

This rearrangement joins TRBV20-1 to TRBJ2-5; D tentatively reads TRBD1 or TRBD2 (5 bases each). Per the germline V gene, CDR1 is DFQATT and CDR2 is SNEGSKA (reference sequence). The length of the CDR3 is 15 residues. V was pared by 1 base and J by 0 bases, with 12 bases between. CDR3 nucleotide sequence: TGCAGTGCTAGAGCGGGGCGGATGTACCAAGAGACCCAGTACTTC. Its translation: CSARAGRMYQETQYF.

The V call is TRBV7-2, the J call TRBJ1-2; 10 bases map to TRBD1. This CDR3 is 15 amino acids long. The germline CDR1 and CDR2 sequences are SGHTA and FQGNSA. Unmatched junction bases numbered 5, after V lost 1 base and J lost 6 bases. CDR3 in amino acids: CASSLVGQGMDGYTF. Here the CDR3 DNA reads TGTGCCAGCAGCTTAGTGGGACAGGGGATGGATGGCTACACCTTC.

V gene TRBV20-1 combines with J gene TRBJ2-3, with D possibly being TRBD2 (6 bases). V was clipped by 5 bases and J by 0 bases, with 9 bases between them. The CDR3 runs to 13 residues. Germline V gene data show CDR1 as DFQATT and CDR2 as SNEGSKA (reference sequence). CDR3 DNA sequence: TGCAGTGCTCCTAGCGTGAGCACAGATACGCAGTATTTT. Translation: CSAPSVSTDTQYF.

This clonotype was seen a few times. This chain joins TRBV6-5 and TRBJ2-3; D is uncertain. Germline CDR1 MNHEY, CDR2 SVGAGI. This CDR3 region has 13 residues. V lost 2 bases to trimming and J lost 7 bases, with 10 bases between them. The CDR3 reads CASSYSRAHTQYF. In DNA form, the CDR3 reads TGTGCCAGCAGTTACAGCCGGGCCCATACGCAGTATTTT.

CDR3 nucleotides: TGTGCCAGCAGTTGGTCGGCTACAGACACTGAAGCTTTCTTT. Translating it yields CASSWSATDTEAFF. V gene TRBV27 combines with J gene TRBJ1-1; no firm D call. The CDR3 has 14 residues. Germline V gene lookup returns CDR1 MNHEY and CDR2 SMNVEV (reference sequence). V was clipped by 4 bases and J by 3 bases, with 12 bases between them.

In DNA form, the CDR3 reads TGTGCCATCAGTGAAACCGGGTCCGGGGAGCTGTTTTTT. Amino acid sequence: CAISETGSGELFF. This chain links TRBV10-3 with TRBJ2-2; D gene unclear. Trimming stripped 3 bases from V and 6 bases from J, with 8 bases between. The V gene's germline CDR1 is ENHRY and CDR2 SYGVKD. The CDR3 spans 13 residues.

This chain connects TRBV7-9 to TRBJ2-2; no firm D call. CDR1 and CDR2 from the germline V gene are SEHNR and FQNEAQ (reference sequence). The V gene lost 10 bases and the J gene lost 0 bases, with 15 bases spanning the gap. There are 15 residues in the CDR3. CDR3 loop: CATGGPITNTGELFF. The CDR3, as DNA: TGTGCCACCGGTGGTCCCATTACGAACACCGGGGAGCTGTTTTTT.

This sequence joins TRBV15 and TRBJ1-6; D unresolved. V shed 1 base and J shed 12 bases, with 7 bases lying between them. CDR3 length: 12 residues. Germline CDR1 reads LNHNV; CDR2 reads YYDKDF (reference sequence). The CDR3 nucleotides read TGTGCCACCAGCAGAGCGGGTTTACCCCTCCACTTT. Its translation: CATSRAGLPLHF.